The source of this T cell receptor beta chain is a study of blood T cell repertoires in COVID-19. About the research overall: Sample material is recorded as cDNA or gDNA derived from T cells, B-cell-depleted T cells, or PBMCs.

V shed 8 bases and J 5 bases; nucleotides not matched to a gene: 7. The CDR3 sequence is 15 residues long. Germline V gene data show CDR1 as MNHEY and CDR2 as SVGAGI. In the source study's methods: From reference gene primer amplification, estimates of nucleated cell counts were derived. Sequenced by immunoSEQ multiplex PCR; TCRdb stores in-frame clones only, minus some. V and J calls and clone size are those listed in that table; D and trimming were worked out from the DNA. This table holds 95,000 to 120,000 clones, 80% to 90% found once. The sample taken for sequencing was peripheral blood. The receptor was isolated from a human donor in a cohort sampled during active COVID-19. The V and J genes are TRBV6-5 and TRBJ2-3; TRBD2 matches 13 bases. The CDR3 reads CASSGLAGLGDTQYF. Written as DNA, the CDR3 is TGTGCCAGCTCGGGACTAGCGGGATTGGGAGATACGCAGTATTTT.